The 8 T cell receptor beta chains reported below all come from one sample, sequenced in a study of blood T cell repertoires in COVID-19. Using immunoSEQ multiplex PCR, the repertoire was profiled, and TCRdb retains in-frame clones only, with some absent. Counted here are some 50,000 clones, roughly four fifths occurring once; the ten biggest clones make up roughly 7.7%. The specimen was peripheral blood. The receptors were sampled from a man aged 35 to 55 with acute or convalescent COVID-19.

The chain has TRBV11-2 and TRBJ2-6, with TRBD2 as a possible D gene (5 bases). Trimming took off 1 base at V and 2 bases at J, with 6 bases between the two ends. The CDR3 is made up of 15 amino acids. CDR1 is SGHAT and CDR2 is FQNNGV in the germline V gene. For the CDR3, the DNA is TGTGCCAGCAGCTTAGCGGAGGCTGGGGCCAACGTCCTGACTTTC. Translation: CASSLAEAGANVLTF.

This clone was picked up one time. The chain is built from TRBV5-1 and TRBJ2-1; 7 bases fit TRBD2. The CDR3 length is 14 residues. From germline, CDR1 is SGHRS and CDR2 YFSETQ. Germline trimming cut 6 bases from V and 6 bases from J; bases unmatched to any gene: 9. The CDR3 region is CASTRLAEFNEQFF. In nucleotides, the CDR3 is TGCGCCAGCACCCGGCTAGCGGAATTCAATGAGCAGTTCTTC.

A few counts support this clone. This chain links TRBV6-4 with TRBJ2-3; D not certain. The V and J ends lost 0 bases and 0 bases respectively, with 7 bases between them. The germline V gene encodes CDR1 MRHNA and CDR2 SNTAGT. The CDR3 extends over 15 amino acids. This CDR3 reads CASSDSAGSTDTQYF. The CDR3 DNA follows: TGTGCCAGCAGTGACTCTGCAGGTAGCACAGATACGCAGTATTTT.

The gene calls are TRBV7-2 and TRBJ1-5; D perhaps matches TRBD1 (6 bases). The CDR3 loop spans 17 amino acids. Trimming left V 5 bases short and J 2 bases short, with 19 bases between. Germline loops: CDR1 SGHTA, CDR2 FQGNSA. The CDR3 is CASSQPARGLGNQPQHF. CDR3 DNA: TGTGCCAGCAGCCAACCCGCCAGGGGTTTGGGCAATCAGCCCCAGCATTTT.

This chain uses TRBV18 with TRBJ1-5, with unresolved D. The CDR3 is 13 residues long. V was shortened by 6 bases and J by 7 bases, with 13 bases between the two germline ends. Germline loops: CDR1 KGHSH, CDR2 LQKENI. The CDR3 DNA sequence: TGTGCCAGCTCCCCCAATGAGGCCCAGCCCCAGCATTTT. It codes for CASSPNEAQPQHF.

The gene calls are TRBV11-2 and TRBJ1-2; possible D gene TRBD1, 6 bases. The CDR3 loop spans 15 amino acids. Trimming took 3 bases from V and 4 from J, leaving 15 bases between them. Per the germline V gene, CDR1 is SGHAT and CDR2 is FQNNGV. CDR3 in DNA: TGTGCCAGCAGCTTGCTTCGGACAGTCAGCTATGGCTACACCTTC. Amino acids: CASSLLRTVSYGYTF.

The chain links TRBV7-3 to TRBJ1-1; D is perhaps TRBD1 (6 bases). Germline CDR1 SGHTA, CDR2 FQGTGA. The CDR3 is 13 residues long. Deletions cut 1 base from V and 6 bases from J, with 9 bases between. CDR3 bases: TGTGCCAGCAGCTTAAACAGGGTCGCTGAAGCTTTCTTT. Protein product: CASSLNRVAEAFF.

The chain employs TRBV6-2 or TRBV6-3 and TRBJ2-7; D possibly corresponds to TRBD2 (7 bases). This CDR3 is 17 amino acids long. Trimming removed 5 bases at V and 4 bases at J, with 24 bases between. Germline V CDR1 and CDR2: MNHEY, SVGEGT. This CDR3 is CASSPGALRGNPYEQYF. The CDR3, as DNA: TGTGCCAGCAGTCCGGGGGCTCTGCGGGGGAATCCTTACGAGCAGTACTTC.